One sample yielded the 4 T cell receptor beta chains listed below, sequenced in a study of blood T cell repertoires in COVID-19. Profiling relied on immunoSEQ multiplex PCR, and the TCRdb table lists in-frame clones only, not all of them. This sample has over 45,000 clones, with about 76% found just once. The sample consisted of peripheral blood. The receptors were sampled from a human donor with active or convalescent COVID-19. The donor label of this sample is uncertain.

CDR3 sequence (DNA): TGTGCCAGCAGCCAAGAACGGGGGATGTCCTACGAGCAGTACTTC. Residues: CASSQERGMSYEQYF. The chain recombines TRBV14 with TRBJ2-7; a possible D gene is TRBD2 (6 bases). This CDR3 region has 15 residues. Trimming shortened V by 0 bases and J by 1 base, and 10 bases separated the two germline ends. Germline CDR1 is SGHDN and CDR2 is FVKESK.

V and J are TRBV2 and TRBJ2-4, with D perhaps matching TRBD2 (6 bases). V gave up 4 bases and J gave up 0 bases, with 13 bases separating them. The length of the CDR3 is 16 residues. CDR1 and CDR2 (germline): SNHLY, FYNNEI. The DNA for the CDR3 is TGTGCCAGCAGTGGGGACCTAGCGATAGCCAAAAACATTCAGTACTTC. It specifies CASSGDLAIAKNIQYF. The full variable domain, rest sourced from reference TRBV2 and TRBJ2-4, is EPEVTQTPSHQVTQMGQEVILRCVPISNHLYFYWYRQILGQKVEFLVSFYNNEISEKSEIFDDQFSVERPDGSNFTLKIRSTKLEDSAMYFCASSGDLAIAKNIQYFGAGTRLSVL.

The chain links TRBV28 to TRBJ2-7; 8 bases are a match to TRBD2. The CDR3 loop spans 15 amino acids. The trim removed 6 bases at V and 3 bases at J, leaving 10 bases unmatched. Germline lookup yields CDR1 MDHEN and CDR2 SYDVKM. DNA for the CDR3: TGTGCCAGCAGGCCAATACCCGGGACTAGCTACGAGCAGTACTTC. Its protein is CASRPIPGTSYEQYF.

The chain employs TRBV19 and TRBJ1-6, with 9 bases lining up with TRBD1. Germline-derived CDR1 and CDR2 are LNHDA and SQIVND (reference sequence). CDR3 length: 14 residues. V was pared by 5 bases and J by 16 bases, with 12 bases of the junction left unmatched. The CDR3 DNA follows: TGTGCCAGTAGTCCCGGGACAGGGCCCATGCGACTCCACTTT. Translated: CASSPGTGPMRLHF.